This TCR beta chain is drawn from a study of blood T cell repertoires in COVID-19. Study as a whole: Whether acute or convalescent, the COVID-19 samples came from the United States, Italy and Spain.

Clones were read by immunoSEQ multiplex PCR, and TCRdb kept only the in-frame ones, dropping some. The sample carries about 250,000 clones, over 75% recorded once. Assignments of participants to cohorts depended upon their own reported clinical history. V was clipped by 0 bases and J by 4 bases, with 14 bases between them. CDR1 and CDR2 (germline): KGHSH, LQKENI. The length of the CDR3 is 16 residues. The sequence was collected from a man aged 18 to 29 who had recovered from COVID-19. The specimen was PBMCs or T cells enriched from blood (not recorded which). This chain connects TRBV18 to TRBJ2-3; possibly TRBD1 for D (6 bases). CDR3 coding DNA: TGTGCCAGCTCACCACCGAATCAAGGGGGAGCAGATACGCAGTATTTT. It is translated as CASSPPNQGGADTQYF.